These T cell receptor beta chains were read from a single sample in a study of blood T cell repertoires in COVID-19. The method was immunoSEQ multiplex PCR; TCRdb's version includes in-frame clones alone and lacks a portion of them. This sample yields about 64,000 clones, of which just over 85% are seen a single time; roughly 1.2% belongs to the top ten. The sample was peripheral blood. These receptor sequences come from a man aged 35 to 55 with acute or convalescent COVID-19. Each CDR3 is given with its conserved first and last residue. D genes are given only for firm matches. The size of a clone is reported for some rows only, either as once, few or many, or as a class for expanded clones.

D gene: NA; clone size: NA; V gene: TRBV18; J gene: TRBJ1-3; CDR3 DNA: TGTGCCAGCTCTCACCAGGAGGCCCTCTCTGGAAACACCATATATTTT; CDR3 protein: CASSHQEALSGNTIYF
D gene: NA; clone size: NA; V gene: TRBV2; J gene: TRBJ2-5; CDR3 DNA: TGTGCCAGCAGTGTGCGACAAGAGACCCAGTACTTC; CDR3 protein: CASSVRQETQYF
D gene: TRBD1; clone size: NA; V gene: TRBV9; J gene: TRBJ2-1; CDR3 DNA: TGTGCCAGCAGCGTAGTCTGCTTAGGGACAGTTCCCAATGAGCAGTTCTTC; CDR3 protein: CASSVVCLGTVPNEQFF
D gene: NA; clone size: NA; V gene: TRBV18; J gene: TRBJ1-5; CDR3 DNA: TGTGCCAGCTCTCTACAGGGTAATGGACAGCCCCAGCATTTT; CDR3 protein: CASSLQGNGQPQHF
D gene: NA; clone size: NA; V gene: TRBV2; J gene: TRBJ2-3; CDR3 DNA: TGTGCCACCGAAGGGGGGGGGTTCAGTGATACGCAGTATTTT; CDR3 protein: CATEGGGFSDTQYF
D gene: NA; clone size: NA; V gene: TRBV5-1; J gene: TRBJ1-4; CDR3 DNA: TGCGCCAGCAGCTTCCGCGCAACTAATGAAAAACTGTTTTTT; CDR3 protein: CASSFRATNEKLFF
D gene: NA; clone size: NA; V gene: TRBV4-1; J gene: TRBJ1-3; CDR3 DNA: TGCGCCAGCAGCCATGTGCTCATCGCGGCGAACACCATATATTTT; CDR3 protein: CASSHVLIAANTIYF
D gene: TRBD2; clone size: NA; V gene: TRBV2; J gene: TRBJ2-3; CDR3 DNA: TGTGCCAGCAAAAGACTAGCGGGGGAGGGAGATACGCAGTATTTT; CDR3 protein: CASKRLAGEGDTQYF
D gene: TRBD1; clone size: NA; V gene: TRBV10-1; J gene: TRBJ1-5; CDR3 DNA: TGCGCCAGTTCGGACAGGGTGGGTCAGCCCCAGCATTTT; CDR3 protein: CASSDRVGQPQHF
D gene: TRBD2; clone size: few; V gene: TRBV4-1; J gene: TRBJ2-1; CDR3 DNA: TGCGCCAGCAGCCTTTCTAGCGGGGGTCCGTCAGATGAGCAGTTCTTC; CDR3 protein: CASSLSSGGPSDEQFF
D gene: NA; clone size: NA; V gene: TRBV14; J gene: TRBJ2-6; CDR3 DNA: TGTGCCAGCAGCCAAGCACTCTACTCTGGGGCCAACGTCCTGACTTTC; CDR3 protein: CASSQALYSGANVLTF
D gene: TRBD1; clone size: NA; V gene: TRBV7-6; J gene: TRBJ1-6; CDR3 DNA: TGTGCCAGCAGCACCCTGGTGGGACAGGGGGCGGGTGGAGGACCCCTCCACTTT; CDR3 protein: CASSTLVGQGAGGGPLHF
D gene: TRBD1; clone size: NA; V gene: TRBV5-6; J gene: TRBJ2-7; CDR3 DNA: TGTGCCAGCAGCTCTACAGGGGTGGCCTACGAGCAGTACTTC; CDR3 protein: CASSSTGVAYEQYF
D gene: NA; clone size: NA; V gene: TRBV19; J gene: TRBJ1-5; CDR3 DNA: TGTGCCAGTAGTCGGGCAGCGGGAAATCAGCCCCAGCATTTT; CDR3 protein: CASSRAAGNQPQHF
D gene: TRBD1; clone size: once; V gene: TRBV28; J gene: TRBJ2-3; CDR3 DNA: TGTGCCAGCAGTCCCCCCCGGACAGGGGCGGCAAATACGCAGTATTTT; CDR3 protein: CASSPPRTGAANTQYF
D gene: NA; clone size: NA; V gene: TRBV30; J gene: TRBJ1-1; CDR3 DNA: TGTGCCTGGAGTAGGAGCAGGAACACTGAAGCTTTCTTT; CDR3 protein: CAWSRSRNTEAFF
D gene: TRBD1; clone size: NA; V gene: TRBV19; J gene: TRBJ2-7; CDR3 DNA: TGTGCCAGTAGTCCGGGACAGGGGGCCTACGAGCAGTACTTC; CDR3 protein: CASSPGQGAYEQYF
D gene: NA; clone size: NA; V gene: TRBV4-1; J gene: TRBJ1-1; CDR3 DNA: TGCGCCAGCAGCCAAGAAAAGCGGATAGTCATGAACACTGAAGCTTTCTTT; CDR3 protein: CASSQEKRIVMNTEAFF
D gene: TRBD2; clone size: NA; V gene: TRBV4-2; J gene: TRBJ2-1; CDR3 DNA: TGTGCCAGCAGCGCGGTCGGGGGGGCTGCGAATGAGCAGTTCTTC; CDR3 protein: CASSAVGGAANEQFF
D gene: TRBD2; clone size: few; V gene: TRBV9; J gene: TRBJ2-1; CDR3 DNA: TGTGCCAGCAGCGTTCTCGGGACTAGCGGATACAATGAGCAGTTCTTC; CDR3 protein: CASSVLGTSGYNEQFF
D gene: TRBD1; clone size: NA; V gene: TRBV24-1; J gene: TRBJ2-2; CDR3 DNA: TGTGCCACCAAGGACAGGGGGGACACCGGGGAGCTGTTTTTT; CDR3 protein: CATKDRGDTGELFF
D gene: NA; clone size: NA; V gene: TRBV7-9; J gene: TRBJ1-2; CDR3 DNA: TGTGCCAGCAGCTTAGCGACCCAGGCGACAACTAACTATGGCTACACCTTC; CDR3 protein: CASSLATQATTNYGYTF
D gene: TRBD1; clone size: NA; V gene: TRBV7-3; J gene: TRBJ2-2; CDR3 DNA: TGTGCCAGCAGCTCGACAGGGTCCGGGGAGCTGTTTTTT; CDR3 protein: CASSSTGSGELFF
D gene: NA; clone size: NA; V gene: TRBV11-2; J gene: TRBJ2-5; CDR3 DNA: TGTGCCAGCAGCCCGCGGAGGGGGCGGGGCCAAGAGACCCAGTACTTC; CDR3 protein: CASSPRRGRGQETQYF
D gene: TRBD2; clone size: few; V gene: TRBV9; J gene: TRBJ2-2; CDR3 DNA: TGTGCCAGCAGCGTAGCTGCTAGCGGGGGACCTACCGGGGAGCTGTTTTTT; CDR3 protein: CASSVAASGGPTGELFF
D gene: NA; clone size: NA; V gene: TRBV25-1; J gene: TRBJ1-2; CDR3 DNA: TGTGCCAGCAGTGCCTACAGGGTTTCGAGCGGCTACACCTTC; CDR3 protein: CASSAYRVSSGYTF
D gene: TRBD1; clone size: NA; V gene: TRBV7-2; J gene: TRBJ2-1; CDR3 DNA: TGTGCCAGCAGCTTAGCGATCAACAGGGGGCAGGATGAGCAGTTCTTC; CDR3 protein: CASSLAINRGQDEQFF
D gene: TRBD1; clone size: NA; V gene: TRBV27; J gene: TRBJ1-1; CDR3 DNA: TGTGCCAGCAGCCCCCGACAGGGGACAACTGAAGCTTTCTTT; CDR3 protein: CASSPRQGTTEAFF
D gene: NA; clone size: NA; V gene: TRBV2; J gene: TRBJ2-2; CDR3 DNA: TGTGCCAGCAGTGTAGTAACTAGAGGCTCCGGGGAGCTGTTTTTT; CDR3 protein: CASSVVTRGSGELFF
D gene: NA; clone size: once; V gene: TRBV27; J gene: TRBJ2-6; CDR3 DNA: TGTGCCAGCAGTTTATCCAGGGCCGGGGCCAACGTCCTGACTTTC; CDR3 protein: CASSLSRAGANVLTF
D gene: NA; clone size: NA; V gene: TRBV28; J gene: TRBJ1-2; CDR3 DNA: TGTGCCAGCAGTTTGGGGGGCTATGGCTACACCTTC; CDR3 protein: CASSLGGYGYTF
D gene: NA; clone size: NA; V gene: TRBV25-1; J gene: TRBJ1-1; CDR3 DNA: TGTGCCCCCAGTGGGGGACTCCAGAACACTGAAGCTTTCTTT; CDR3 protein: CAPSGGLQNTEAFF
D gene: TRBD1; clone size: NA; V gene: TRBV6-5; J gene: TRBJ2-7; CDR3 DNA: TGTGCCAGCAGTTACCTTCGGGACAGACCCTACGAGCAGTACTTC; CDR3 protein: CASSYLRDRPYEQYF
D gene: NA; clone size: NA; V gene: TRBV30; J gene: TRBJ1-5; CDR3 DNA: TGTGCCTGGAGTGTTTTGGGAGGCAATCAGCCCCAGCATTTT; CDR3 protein: CAWSVLGGNQPQHF
D gene: NA; clone size: NA; V gene: TRBV19; J gene: TRBJ2-7; CDR3 DNA: TGTGCCACGGGACAATACTACGAGCAGTACTTC; CDR3 protein: CATGQYYEQYF
D gene: NA; clone size: NA; V gene: TRBV18; J gene: TRBJ2-1; CDR3 DNA: TGTGCCAGCTCACCTGCCAGCGGGCGGTACAATGAGCAGTTCTTC; CDR3 protein: CASSPASGRYNEQFF
D gene: NA; clone size: NA; V gene: TRBV19; J gene: TRBJ2-6; CDR3 DNA: TGTGCCAGCGACTCGGCTGGGGCCAACGTCCTGACTTTC; CDR3 protein: CASDSAGANVLTF
D gene: NA; clone size: NA; V gene: TRBV4-2; J gene: TRBJ2-2; CDR3 DNA: TGTGCCAGCAGCCAAGATCAGGGAATCGGGGAGCTGTTTTTT; CDR3 protein: CASSQDQGIGELFF
D gene: NA; clone size: NA; V gene: TRBV2; J gene: TRBJ2-1; CDR3 DNA: TGTGCCAGCAAAGTAGCGGTTTACAATGAGCAGTTCTTC; CDR3 protein: CASKVAVYNEQFF
D gene: NA; clone size: NA; V gene: TRBV6-5; J gene: TRBJ2-5; CDR3 DNA: TGTGCCAGCAGCGCCACTAGGGCGGTAGAGACCCAGTACTTC; CDR3 protein: CASSATRAVETQYF
D gene: TRBD1; clone size: NA; V gene: TRBV12-3/TRBV12-4; J gene: TRBJ2-4; CDR3 DNA: TGTGCCAGCAGTTTTACGGGGACAGGCATTCAGTACTTC; CDR3 protein: CASSFTGTGIQYF
D gene: NA; clone size: NA; V gene: TRBV10-1; J gene: TRBJ1-3; CDR3 DNA: TGCGCCAGCAGTGCAGGGGAAAGCACTGGAAACACCATATATTTT; CDR3 protein: CASSAGESTGNTIYF
D gene: NA; clone size: NA; V gene: TRBV11-3; J gene: TRBJ1-3; CDR3 DNA: TGTGCCAGCAGCCAATTGCGGGCAAGTGGAAACACCATATATTTT; CDR3 protein: CASSQLRASGNTIYF
D gene: TRBD2; clone size: few; V gene: TRBV7-9; J gene: TRBJ2-1; CDR3 DNA: TGTGCCAGCAGCTCCCCCGCGGCGGGGGGAACCAATGAGCAGTTCTTC; CDR3 protein: CASSSPAAGGTNEQFF
D gene: NA; clone size: NA; V gene: TRBV3-1/TRBV3-2; J gene: TRBJ1-1; CDR3 DNA: TGTGCCAGCAGCCCTACGTACGGTGAAGCTTTCTTT; CDR3 protein: CASSPTYGEAFF
D gene: NA; clone size: NA; V gene: TRBV7-3; J gene: TRBJ1-2; CDR3 DNA: TGTGCCAGCAGCTTAACCCCCCGTCCCTATGGCTACACCTTC; CDR3 protein: CASSLTPRPYGYTF
D gene: NA; clone size: NA; V gene: TRBV25-1; J gene: TRBJ1-2; CDR3 DNA: TGTGCCAGCAGTGAATTCCTTCCCAGGGACTATGGCTACACCTTC; CDR3 protein: CASSEFLPRDYGYTF
D gene: TRBD1; clone size: NA; V gene: TRBV24-1; J gene: TRBJ1-5; CDR3 DNA: TGTGCCACCAGTGACCCGCGGACAGGGCTTGGTCAGCCCCAGCATTTT; CDR3 protein: CATSDPRTGLGQPQHF
D gene: TRBD1; clone size: NA; V gene: TRBV30; J gene: TRBJ1-2; CDR3 DNA: TGTGCCTGGAGGCTACAGGGGGCCTATGGCTACACCTTC; CDR3 protein: CAWRLQGAYGYTF
D gene: TRBD1; clone size: NA; V gene: TRBV2; J gene: TRBJ1-2; CDR3 DNA: TGTGCCAGCAGTGAAGCGGGACAGGCGAATGGCTACACCTTC; CDR3 protein: CASSEAGQANGYTF
D gene: NA; clone size: NA; V gene: TRBV7-9; J gene: TRBJ1-1; CDR3 DNA: TGTGCCAGCATTACCGGGGGGCGCACTGAAGCTTTCTTT; CDR3 protein: CASITGGRTEAFF
D gene: TRBD1; clone size: NA; V gene: TRBV27; J gene: TRBJ1-6; CDR3 DNA: TGTGCCAGCAGTTTATTCCACAGGGGCAATTCACCCCTCCACTTT; CDR3 protein: CASSLFHRGNSPLHF
D gene: NA; clone size: NA; V gene: TRBV6-5; J gene: TRBJ1-1; CDR3 DNA: TGTGCCAGCAGTCAACTGAGGAACACTGAAGCTTTCTTT; CDR3 protein: CASSQLRNTEAFF
D gene: TRBD1; clone size: NA; V gene: TRBV5-1; J gene: TRBJ1-2; CDR3 DNA: TGCGCCAGCAGCCCCGGACAGGGTAATGGCTACACCTTC; CDR3 protein: CASSPGQGNGYTF